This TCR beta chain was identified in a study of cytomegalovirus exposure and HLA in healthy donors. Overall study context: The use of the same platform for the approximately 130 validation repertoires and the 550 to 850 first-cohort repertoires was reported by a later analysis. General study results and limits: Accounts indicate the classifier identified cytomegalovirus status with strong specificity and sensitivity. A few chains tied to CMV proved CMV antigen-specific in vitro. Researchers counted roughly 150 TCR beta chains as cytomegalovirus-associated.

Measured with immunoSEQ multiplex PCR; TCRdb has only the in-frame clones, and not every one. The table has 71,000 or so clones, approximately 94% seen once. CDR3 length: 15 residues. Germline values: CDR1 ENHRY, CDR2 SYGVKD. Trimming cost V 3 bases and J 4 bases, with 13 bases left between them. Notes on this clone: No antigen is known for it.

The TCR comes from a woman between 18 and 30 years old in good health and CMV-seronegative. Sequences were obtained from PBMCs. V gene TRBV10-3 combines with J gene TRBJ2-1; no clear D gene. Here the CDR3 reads CAISETAVPYNEQFF. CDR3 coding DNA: TGTGCCATCAGTGAAACGGCGGTCCCTTACAATGAGCAGTTCTTC.